Each of the 3 T cell receptor beta chains below was sequenced from the same sample in a study of blood T cell repertoires in COVID-19 (dated by TCRdb to 2019 to 2021). Library construction relied on the immunoSEQ multiplex PCR assay. The source is immuneACCESS, and TCRdb retained only in-frame sequences with V and J called. Part of the clones is not carried over; for the studies checked, unresolved V genes explain less than half of this, and the remainder is unexplained. The sample yields around 190,000 clones; roughly 76% were counted once. Just over 8.5% of the sample lies in the top ten. Sequencing was carried out using peripheral blood. The receptor set was obtained from a woman in her forties or fifties with active or convalescent COVID-19.

The chain couples TRBV6-2 or TRBV6-3 to TRBJ2-5, with D perhaps matching TRBD1 (5 bases). Trimming stripped 0 bases from V and 5 bases from J, with 16 bases between. This CDR3 is 16 amino acids long. Germline V CDR1 and CDR2: MNHEY, SVGEGT. The chain's CDR3 is CASSYSRSGRVETQYF. The DNA of the CDR3 is TGTGCCAGCAGTTACTCGAGATCTGGCAGGGTTGAGACCCAGTACTTC.

The CDR3 sequence: CASSLQGTGGTEAFF. DNA for the CDR3: TGTGCCAGCAGCTTACAAGGGACAGGAGGGACTGAAGCTTTCTTT. The V gene is TRBV7-9, the J gene TRBJ1-1; 8 bases match TRBD1. With V trimmed by 2 bases and J by 5 bases, 7 bases remained unmatched. Germline-derived CDR1 and CDR2 are SEHNR and FQNEAQ (reference sequence). The CDR3 runs 15 residues.

This rearrangement joins TRBV5-4 to TRBJ2-5, with 14 bases aligning to TRBD2. The ends lost 0 bases at V and 4 bases at J; junction bases unmatched: 5. The CDR3 runs 17 residues. Germline lookup yields CDR1 SGHNT and CDR2 YYREEE (reference sequence). The CDR3 DNA reads as TGTGCCAGCAGCTTGGGGGGACTAGCGGGAGTCGGAGAGACCCAGTACTTC. Amino acids: CASSLGGLAGVGETQYF.